Sequencing of this T cell receptor beta chain was carried out in a study of cytomegalovirus exposure and HLA in healthy donors. As regards this clone: Antigen unknown.

Broader study findings: The Asian-associated ancestry cluster reportedly had fewer N-insertions than the 666-donor mean in a later analysis. Among the most significant clusters, several appeared linked to common viral pathogens in a later analysis. Reports showed the classifier diagnosing cytomegalovirus status with high specificity and sensitivity.

Trimming shortened V by 0 bases and J by 8 bases, and 11 bases separated the two germline ends. The CDR3 length is 14 residues. Germline V lookup: CDR1 LGHNA, CDR2 YSLEER. Use of 60 Vbeta and 13 Jbeta primers characterized the PCR. TCRdb's table, derived via immunoSEQ multiplex PCR, lists solely in-frame clones and lacks some. The data hold 100,000 or so clones, with over 75% observed a single time. Sequences were obtained from PBMCs. The J gene is TRBJ2-1, the V gene TRBV4-3; D is possibly TRBD2 (6 bases). The sequence was collected from a woman aged 40 to 49 in good health and CMV-seropositive. CDR3 coding DNA: TGCGCCAGCAGCCAAGAGCTGGGGGGACATGAGCAGTTCTTC. This translates into CASSQELGGHEQFF.